The 21 T cell receptor beta chains given below trace back to one sample, sequenced in a study of T cells after yellow fever vaccination. MiXCR, applied by TCRdb to the 5' RACE reads, yields one record per CDR3 protein. This sample has more than 450,000 distinct CDR3 sequences, with just over 20% found just once. The source material was PBMCs, sampled about 20 days after the first yellow fever vaccination. The source is a young man who received the YFV17D yellow fever vaccine.

This clonotype has only a few counts. The V and J genes are TRBV6-1 and TRBJ2-7, with 7 bases aligning to TRBD1. CDR1 is MNHNS, CDR2 SASEGT, per germline. This CDR3 is built from 15 residues. The J segment lost 2 bases and the V segment lost 6 bases, leaving 10 bases of the junction unmatched. The CDR3 spells CASSPGSGQAYEQYV. The CDR3 DNA is TGTGCCAGCAGCCCTGGCTCCGGACAGGCCTACGAGCAGTACGTC.

This clonotype was found a few times. The V gene is TRBV20-1, the J gene TRBJ1-4; D unresolved. Looked up from germline, CDR1 is DFQATT and CDR2 is SNEGSKA (reference sequence). The V gene lost 1 base and the J gene lost 0 bases, with 3 bases spanning the gap. CDR3 size: 13 residues. CDR3 nucleotides: TGCAGTGCTAGAGTTGCAACTAATGAAAAACTGTTTTTT. This translates into CSARVATNEKLFF.

This clonotype was observed a few times. V usage is TRBV3-1 and J usage is TRBJ2-5; no clear D gene. Germline CDR1 is LGHDT and CDR2 is YNNKEL (reference sequence). Trimming left V 5 bases short and J 4 bases short, with 14 bases between. There are 14 residues in the CDR3. The CDR3 reads CASSKGLARETQYF. The CDR3 DNA reads as TGTGCCAGCAGCAAAGGGTTGGCCCGAGAGACCCAGTACTTC.

The chain uses TRBV11-2 and TRBJ2-2, with TRBD1 as a possible D gene (6 bases). Per germline, CDR1 SGHAT and CDR2 FQNNGV. V gave up 2 bases and J gave up 5 bases, with 12 bases separating them. This CDR3 contains 15 residues. Here the CDR3 reads CASSLQGSQTGELFF. CDR3 in DNA: TGTGCCAGCAGCTTACAGGGGTCCCAAACCGGGGAGCTGTTTTTT.

This rearrangement joins TRBV28 to TRBJ2-7, with D possibly being TRBD2 (6 bases). Between the trimmed V and J ends, which lost 6 bases and 2 bases, there was a span of 17 bases. Germline V CDR1 and CDR2: MDHEN, SYDVKM. This CDR3 is built from 15 residues. CDR3 sequence (DNA): TGTGCCAGCAGGTCCGCCGGGACTCCCGCCTACGAGCAGTACGTC. Translation: CASRSAGTPAYEQYV.

The V call is TRBV5-6, the J call TRBJ1-1, with unresolved D. Germline values: CDR1 SGHDT, CDR2 YYEEEE. The CDR3 runs 14 residues. Trimming pared 0 bases from V and 0 bases from J, leaving 6 bases between. The CDR3 is CASSLVLVNTEAFF. CDR3 sequence (DNA): TGTGCCAGCAGCTTGGTTCTGGTGAACACTGAAGCTTTCTTT.

In its sample, this clonotype was seen a few times. The rearrangement joins TRBV20-1 to TRBJ2-3; 10 bases match TRBD2. The CDR3 is made up of 15 amino acids. Germline trimming cut 6 bases from V and 2 bases from J; bases unmatched to any gene: 8. The germline CDR1 and CDR2 sequences are DFQATT and SNEGSKA (reference sequence). CDR3 sequence (DNA): TGCAGTGCCCCCCGGACTAGCGGAACCACAGATACGCAGTATTTT. Its translation is CSAPRTSGTTDTQYF.

The V call is TRBV28, the J call TRBJ2-3, with D possibly matching TRBD1 (6 bases). Germline CDR1 reads MDHEN; CDR2 reads SYDVKM. This CDR3 comprises 14 residues. Trimming stripped 5 bases from V and 3 bases from J, with 12 bases between. CDR3 protein: CASSGTGSTDTQYF. CDR3 bases: TGTGCCAGCAGTGGTACAGGGTCGACAGATACGCAGTATTTT.

The chain has TRBV10-1 and TRBJ2-3, with D perhaps TRBD2 (7 bases). The CDR3 consists of 14 residues. Between the trimmed V and J ends, which lost 6 bases and 4 bases, there was a span of 14 bases. Germline V gives CDR1 WNHNN, CDR2 SYGVQD (reference sequence). CDR3 nucleotide sequence: TGCGCCAGCAGCTCGGGGGGCCGGGCAGATACGCAGTATTTT. Translated, it gives CASSSGGRADTQYF.

There are a few counts of this clonotype. The chain couples TRBV30 to TRBJ1-1, with D unclear. The CDR3 runs 15 residues. CDR1 and CDR2 (germline): GTSNPN, SVGIG (reference sequence). Trimming cost V 3 bases and J 0 bases, with 14 bases left between them. The CDR3 spells CAWRGSLGLNTEAFF. The CDR3 DNA reads as TGTGCCTGGAGAGGCTCCCTGGGTTTGAACACTGAAGCTTTCTTT.

This clonotype was observed at least ten times. The chain has TRBV7-3 and TRBJ2-3, with a weak D call TRBD2 (5 bases). Germline CDR1 and CDR2: SGHTA and FQGTGA. V lost 6 bases, J lost 5 bases, and 15 bases lay in between. This CDR3 has 14 amino acids. Here the CDR3 reads CASSTTPRVDTQYF. CDR3 DNA sequence: TGTGCCAGCAGTACCACCCCGAGGGTAGATACGCAGTATTTT.

With regard to this clonotype: One base away lies a much larger clone, so this may be a sequencing read error. The chain recombines TRBV5-6 with TRBJ2-5; D not resolved. Looked up from germline, CDR1 is SGHDT and CDR2 is YYEEEE. This CDR3 comprises 12 residues. DNA for the CDR3: TGTGCCAGCAGCCTAAACCAAGAGACCCAGCACTTC. Translated, it gives CASSLNQETQHF.

This clonotype was seen just once. The chain joins TRBV5-6 to TRBJ2-7; D is possibly TRBD2 (6 bases). Germline CDR1 SGHDT, CDR2 YYEEEE. Trimming took off 2 bases at V and 3 bases at J, with 9 bases between the two ends. The CDR3 contains 13 residues. CDR3 region: CASSFGSLYEQYF. In nucleotides, the CDR3 is TGTGCCAGCAGCTTCGGGAGCCTCTACGAGCAGTACTTC.

This clonotype was seen a few times. The chain recombines TRBV18 with TRBJ2-3; D is uncertain. The germline CDR1 and CDR2 sequences are KGHSH and LQKENI. V dropped 2 bases and J dropped 3 bases, with 9 bases sitting between them. The CDR3 totals 14 residues. This CDR3 reads CASSPGVRTDTQYF. Written as DNA, the CDR3 is TGTGCCAGCTCACCAGGGGTTCGGACAGATACGCAGTATTTT. The full variable domain, its missing parts supplied by reference TRBV18 and TRBJ2-3, is NAGVMQNPRHLVRRRGQEARLRCSPMKGHSHVYWYRQLPEEGLKFMVYLQKENIIDESGMPKERFSAEFPKEGPSILRIQQVVRGDSAAYFCASSPGVRTDTQYFGPGTRLTVL.

This clonotype was found a few times. The J gene is TRBJ1-3, the V gene TRBV19; D may be TRBD1 (5 bases). Looked up from germline, CDR1 is LNHDA and CDR2 is SQIVND (reference sequence). V lost 3 bases to trimming and J lost 2 bases, with 11 bases between them. The CDR3 has 15 residues. DNA of the CDR3: TGTGCCAGTAGTATCGGCCGGGGGACTGGAAACACCATATATTTT. It specifies CASSIGRGTGNTIYF.

The chain joins TRBV9 to TRBJ2-1; TRBD2 matches at 9 bases. This CDR3 is built from 15 residues. Germline CDR1 SGDLS, CDR2 YYNGEE. J gave up 9 bases and V 0 bases, and 7 bases lay outside the gene matches. In DNA form, the CDR3 reads TGTGCCAGCAGCGTAGGCGGGGGGGGATCAAGTGAGCAGTTCTTC. Its protein product is CASSVGGGGSSEQFF.

This chain uses TRBV20-1 with TRBJ1-3, with D hard to call. The length of the CDR3 is 11 residues. V lost 3 bases, J lost 2 bases, and 2 bases lay in between. Germline-derived CDR1 and CDR2 are DFQATT and SNEGSKA (reference sequence). The CDR3 DNA reads as TGCAGTGCTAGTGCTGGAAACACCATATATTTT. This translates into CSASAGNTIYF.

This chain links TRBV4-1 with TRBJ2-7; no definite D call. The CDR3 is made up of 13 amino acids. Trimming left V 1 base short and J 4 bases short, with 8 bases between. Germline V lookup: CDR1 MGHRA, CDR2 YSYEKL. The CDR3, as DNA: TGCGCCAGCAGCCAAGGGACCCCTTACGAGCAGTACTTC. It encodes CASSQGTPYEQYF.

The chain recombines TRBV6-5 with TRBJ2-2; 7 nucleotides align to TRBD2. The germline V gene has CDR1 MNHEY and CDR2 SVGAGI. Germline trimming cut 2 bases from V and 1 base from J; bases unmatched to any gene: 7. CDR3 size: 17 residues. CDR3 coding DNA: TGTGCCAGCAGTTACCCCGCCGGGGGGAGGAACACCGGGGAGCTGTTTTTT. Its protein is CASSYPAGGRNTGELFF.

The chain is built from TRBV29-1 and TRBJ1-1; D possibly corresponds to TRBD1 (5 bases). Germline V gene data show CDR1 as SQVTM and CDR2 as ANQGSEA. The CDR3 has 12 amino acids. Trimming took 8 bases from V and 5 from J, leaving 15 bases between them. The CDR3 DNA is TGCAGCTTAGAGAGGGGTGAGACTGAAGCTTTCTTT. This sequence encodes CSLERGETEAFF. The variable domain in full, with the rest retrieved from reference TRBV29-1 and TRBJ1-1, is SAVISQKPSRDICQRGTSLTIQCQVDSQVTMMFWYRQQPGQSLTLIATANQGSEATYESGFVIDKFPISRPNLTFSTLTVSNMSPEDSSIYLCSLERGETEAFFGQGTRLTVV.

The rearrangement links TRBV29-1 to TRBJ2-2; D remains unclear. The V end lost 0 bases, the J end lost 3 bases, and 5 bases lay between the germline ends. This CDR3 region has 13 residues. Germline V gene data show CDR1 as SQVTM and CDR2 as ANQGSEA. Written as DNA, the CDR3 is TGCAGCGTTGAAGATCTGGACACCGGGGAGCTGTTTTTT. This gives the protein CSVEDLDTGELFF.